This T cell receptor beta chain was identified during a study of Ad26.COV2.S vaccination and SARS-CoV-2 variants. Study-level findings and limits: Vaccine and placebo recipients had similar non-spike TCR breadth. The study found higher spike-specific TCR breadth in vaccine than placebo recipients. Post-vaccination breadth of spike-specific CD8+ and CD4+ T cell responses was reportedly substantial.

From germline, CDR1 is SGHNT and CDR2 YYREEE (reference sequence). This CDR3 contains 13 residues. V was clipped by 10 bases and J by 4 bases; unmatched bases: 8. Of note for this clone: Its antigen remains unknown.

Clones were sequenced by immunoSEQ multiplex PCR, and TCRdb holds only the in-frame ones, with some missing. Here the sample spans hundreds of thousands of clones, about 90% being singletons. The source was peripheral blood, collected after recovery from COVID-19. V gene TRBV5-4 combines with J gene TRBJ2-1; 7 bases map to TRBD1. The clonotype originates from a human donor who had recovered from COVID-19. The CDR3 DNA reads TGTGCCCTCCTAGGGGGCGCGTACAATGAGCAGTTCTTC. It encodes CALLGGAYNEQFF. The variable domain in full, with the rest retrieved from reference TRBV5-4 and TRBJ2-1, is ETGVTQSPTHLIKTRGQQVTLRCSSQSGHNTVSWYQQALGQGPQFIFQYYREEENGRGNFPPRFSGLQFPNYSSELNVNALELDDSALYLCALLGGAYNEQFFGPGTRLTVL.